Below, 16 T cell receptor beta chains from the same sample are listed, as sequenced in a study of blood T cell repertoires in COVID-19. TCRdb keeps only in-frame clones here, not all; method: immunoSEQ multiplex PCR. The data contain 200,000 to 250,000 clones, 82% of them singletons. The source material was peripheral blood. These receptors were collected from an elderly woman with COVID-19, enrolled during active disease.

The chain uses TRBV29-1 and TRBJ2-2, with 8 positions matching TRBD2. The germline CDR1 and CDR2 sequences are SQVTM and ANQGSEA. After removal of 6 bases from V and 6 bases from J, the junction contained 15 bases not matched to a gene. This CDR3 is built from 16 residues. CDR3 coding DNA: TGCAGCGTCAACACTGCGGGAGCGGGAGCGCCCGGGGAGCTGTTTTTT. This gives the protein CSVNTAGAGAPGELFF.

This clone was observed once. The V and J genes are TRBV9 and TRBJ2-1; 7 nucleotides align to TRBD2. Germline V gives CDR1 SGDLS, CDR2 YYNGEE. The J segment lost 9 bases and the V segment lost 4 bases, leaving 4 bases of the junction unmatched. This CDR3 has 12 residues. CDR3 sequence (DNA): TGTGCCAGCAGCCTGCGGGAGACTGAGCAGTTCTTC. Translating it yields CASSLRETEQFF.

This clone occurred a few times. The chain carries TRBV12-3 or TRBV12-4 and TRBJ1-1; D call uncertain. The V end was cut by 5 bases, the J end by 6 bases, with 13 bases between. This CDR3 is 13 amino acids long. The CDR3 sequence: CASSPLGGPEAFF. In nucleotides, the CDR3 is TGTGCCAGCAGTCCCCTGGGTGGGCCTGAAGCTTTCTTT.

J is TRBJ1-4 and V is TRBV7-6, with 8 bases lining up with TRBD1. Germline trimming cut 1 base from V and 6 bases from J; bases unmatched to any gene: 4. The CDR3 is 15 residues long. Germline lookup yields CDR1 SGHVS and CDR2 FNYEAQ. CDR3 residues: CASSLEVTGDEKLFF. The DNA of the CDR3 is TGTGCCAGCAGCTTAGAGGTGACAGGGGATGAAAAACTGTTTTTT.

The rearrangement joins TRBV6-6 to TRBJ2-1, with 7 bases identical to TRBD1. V gave up 5 bases and J gave up 6 bases; unmatched junction bases: 13. CDR1 is MNHNY and CDR2 is SVGAGI in the germline V gene (reference sequence). The CDR3 consists of 16 residues. The CDR3 DNA sequence: TGTGCCAGCAGTATGACACAGGGGAGAGGTGGCAATGAGCAGTTCTTC. It specifies CASSMTQGRGGNEQFF.

The chain employs TRBV3-1 (or the pseudogene TRBV3-2) and TRBJ2-7, with 7 bases fitting TRBD2. This CDR3 contains 17 residues. The germline gives CDR1 LGHDT, CDR2 YNNKEL (reference sequence). V was pared by 1 base and J by 3 bases, with 12 bases of the junction left unmatched. The CDR3 loop is CASSQGDSGQRGYEQYF. The DNA for the CDR3 is TGTGCCAGCAGCCAAGGCGATAGCGGGCAACGGGGCTACGAGCAGTACTTC.

The chain uses TRBV7-9 and TRBJ2-4; 9 bases agree with TRBD1. The trim removed 1 base at V and 4 bases at J, leaving 2 bases unmatched. Germline-derived CDR1 and CDR2 are SEHNR and FQNEAQ (reference sequence). The length of the CDR3 is 15 residues. The CDR3 DNA follows: TGTGCCAGCAGCTTAGTGGGGACAGGGAAAAACATTCAGTACTTC. Residues: CASSLVGTGKNIQYF. The full variable domain, rest sourced from reference TRBV7-9 and TRBJ2-4, is DTGVSQNPRHKITKRGQNVTFRCDPISEHNRLYWYRQTLGQGPEFLTYFQNEAQLEKSRLLSDRFSAERPKGSFSTLEIQRTEQGDSAMYLCASSLVGTGKNIQYFGAGTRLSVL.

The chain links TRBV15 to TRBJ2-1; D is unclear. Germline loops: CDR1 LNHNV, CDR2 YYDKDF (reference sequence). Trimming pared 0 bases from V and 0 bases from J, leaving 6 bases between. CDR3 length: 15 residues. The CDR3 DNA follows: TGTGCCACCAGCAGAGATCCAGTCTCCTACAATGAGCAGTTCTTC. This translates into CATSRDPVSYNEQFF.

A note on this clone: A junction end diverges from the germline sequence, so it may reflect a read error. The chain carries TRBV7-7 and TRBJ2-1, with a possible D match to TRBD2 (5 bases). This CDR3 is built from 15 residues. Germline CDR1 is SSHAT and CDR2 is FNYEAQ (reference sequence). CDR3 region: CASSPIPGVEREQFF. In DNA form, the CDR3 reads TGTGCTAGCAGCCCTATCCCCGGGGTTGAGCGTGAGCAGTTCTTC.

Of note for this clone: One end of the junction fails to match germline, which may point to a read error. The chain recombines TRBV7-7 with TRBJ2-2; 10 nucleotides match TRBD2. The CDR3 runs 14 residues. Germline V gene sequence: CDR1 SSHAT, CDR2 FNYEAQ (reference sequence). CDR3 sequence (DNA): TGTGCTAGCAGCTTAACTAGCGGGATCGGGGAGCTGTTTTTT. Its protein is CASSLTSGIGELFF.

The chain recombines TRBV14 with TRBJ1-2, with 9 bases identical to TRBD1. Germline V lookup: CDR1 SGHDN, CDR2 FVKESK. The V and J ends lost 0 bases and 6 bases, in that order; junction bases with no gene match: 8. The CDR3 covers 16 residues. The CDR3 sequence is CASSQDRGQGSHGYTF. The DNA of the CDR3 is TGTGCCAGCAGCCAAGATAGGGGACAGGGATCGCATGGCTACACCTTC.

V and J are TRBV11-3 and TRBJ2-1, with 8 bases fitting TRBD1. Germline assignment: CDR1 SGHNT and CDR2 YENEEA. The CDR3 contains 12 residues. V trimming: 6 bases; J trimming: 13 bases; junction bases outside the gene matches: 8. The CDR3 here is CASRETGGTQFF. The CDR3 bases are TGTGCCAGCAGAGAAACAGGGGGGACACAGTTCTTC.

The V call is TRBV5-1, the J call TRBJ1-1; the D gene is possibly TRBD1 (5 bases). This CDR3 contains 14 residues. The germline V gene has CDR1 SGHRS and CDR2 YFSETQ. Trimming removed 3 bases at V and 1 base at J, with 10 bases between. DNA for the CDR3: TGCGCCAGCAGCTCCAGGGCGGAGAACACTGAAGCTTTCTTT. Its protein is CASSSRAENTEAFF.

The J gene is TRBJ2-4, the V gene TRBV18, with 9 bases lining up with TRBD1. V was pared by 4 bases and J by 0 bases, with 7 bases of the junction left unmatched. The CDR3 runs 17 residues. CDR1 is KGHSH and CDR2 is LQKENI in the germline V gene. CDR3 loop: CASSHNTGGIAKNIQYF. The CDR3 nucleotides read TGTGCCAGCTCACACAATACAGGGGGCATAGCCAAAAACATTCAGTACTTC.

This clone was recorded a few times. This rearrangement joins TRBV10-3 to TRBJ1-2; possible D gene TRBD1, 6 bases. This CDR3 comprises 11 residues. With 10 bases removed from V and 8 bases from J, the gap between germline ends came to 14 bases. From germline, CDR1 is ENHRY and CDR2 SYGVKD. The CDR3 DNA is TGTGCCACCTGGGACATGAAAGGCTACACCTTC. This gives the protein CATWDMKGYTF.

This clone was recorded a few times. The chain couples TRBV3-1 (or the pseudogene TRBV3-2) to TRBJ2-5; TRBD2 agrees at 8 bases. The V and J ends lost 6 bases and 5 bases, in that order; junction bases with no gene match: 8. CDR3 length: 14 amino acids. Per the germline V gene, CDR1 is LGHDT and CDR2 is YNNKEL (reference sequence). CDR3 residues: CASSPGLEGETQYF. The CDR3 bases are TGTGCCAGCAGTCCGGGACTAGAAGGGGAGACCCAGTACTTC.